Below, one TCR beta chain is given with its context. Its specificity is unknown. The sample comes from a study of T cell repertoires in ileal Crohn's disease. V was clipped by 4 bases and J by 7 bases; unmatched bases: 14. Germline loops: CDR1 SGHDN, CDR2 FVKESK. The CDR3 length is 16 residues. Profiling relied on immunoSEQ multiplex PCR, and the TCRdb table lists in-frame clones only, not all of them. This table has about 5,000 clones, approximately 95% appearing once. Findings of the study overall: Clonal expansions were more frequent in active smokers than non-smokers at surgery.

The origin of this receptor is an adult with Crohn's disease. The chain carries TRBV14 and TRBJ1-1; TRBD1 matches 8 bases. Sequencing was carried out using ileal tissue. The CDR3 is CASSRRTGFSSNEAFF. The CDR3 DNA follows: TGTGCCAGCAGCCGACGGACAGGGTTCAGTAGTAATGAAGCTTTCTTT.